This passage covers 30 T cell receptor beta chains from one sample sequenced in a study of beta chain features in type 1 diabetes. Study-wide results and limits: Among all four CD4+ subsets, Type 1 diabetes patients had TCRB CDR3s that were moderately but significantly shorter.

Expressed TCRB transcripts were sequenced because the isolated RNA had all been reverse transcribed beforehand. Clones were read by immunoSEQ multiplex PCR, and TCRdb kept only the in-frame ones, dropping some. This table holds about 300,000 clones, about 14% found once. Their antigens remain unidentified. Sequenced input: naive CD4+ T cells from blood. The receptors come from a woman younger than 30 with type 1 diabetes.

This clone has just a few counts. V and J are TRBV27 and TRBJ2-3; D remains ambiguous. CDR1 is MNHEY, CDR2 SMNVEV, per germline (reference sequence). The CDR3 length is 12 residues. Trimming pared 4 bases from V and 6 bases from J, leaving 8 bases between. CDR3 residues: CASSSIADTQYF. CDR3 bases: TGTGCCAGCAGTTCAATAGCTGATACGCAGTATTTT.

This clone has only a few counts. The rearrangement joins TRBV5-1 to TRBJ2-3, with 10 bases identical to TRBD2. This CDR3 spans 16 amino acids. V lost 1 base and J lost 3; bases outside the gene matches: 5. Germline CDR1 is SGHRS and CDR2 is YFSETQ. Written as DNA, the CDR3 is TGCGCCAGCAGCTTGCTAGCGGGAGCCACGACAGATACGCAGTATTTT. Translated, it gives CASSLLAGATTDTQYF.

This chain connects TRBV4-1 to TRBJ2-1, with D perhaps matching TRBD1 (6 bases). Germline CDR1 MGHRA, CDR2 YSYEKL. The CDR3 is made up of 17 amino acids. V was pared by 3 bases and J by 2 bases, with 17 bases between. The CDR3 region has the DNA TGCGCCAGCAGCCAGAACCCACAGGGCCCTACCTACAATGAGCAGTTCTTC. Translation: CASSQNPQGPTYNEQFF.

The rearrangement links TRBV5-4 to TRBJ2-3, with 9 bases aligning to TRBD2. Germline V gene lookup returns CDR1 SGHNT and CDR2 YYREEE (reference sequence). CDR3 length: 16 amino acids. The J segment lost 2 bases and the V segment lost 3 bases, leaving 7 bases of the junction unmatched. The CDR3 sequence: CASSSRGLALTDTQYF. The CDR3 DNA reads TGTGCCAGCAGCTCCAGGGGACTAGCCCTCACAGATACGCAGTATTTT.

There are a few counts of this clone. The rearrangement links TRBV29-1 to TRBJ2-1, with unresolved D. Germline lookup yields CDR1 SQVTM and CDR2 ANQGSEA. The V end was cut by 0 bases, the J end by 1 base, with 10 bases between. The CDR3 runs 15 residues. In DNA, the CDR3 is TGCAGCGTTGAAGATAAAACGGTATCCTACAATGAGCAGTTCTTC. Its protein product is CSVEDKTVSYNEQFF.

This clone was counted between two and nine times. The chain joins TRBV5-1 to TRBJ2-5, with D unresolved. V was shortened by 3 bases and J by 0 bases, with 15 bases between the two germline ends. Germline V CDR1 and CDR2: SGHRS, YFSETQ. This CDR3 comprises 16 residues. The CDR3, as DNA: TGCGCCAGCAGCTCAACCCCACCTATTAACCAAGAGACCCAGTACTTC. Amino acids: CASSSTPPINQETQYF.

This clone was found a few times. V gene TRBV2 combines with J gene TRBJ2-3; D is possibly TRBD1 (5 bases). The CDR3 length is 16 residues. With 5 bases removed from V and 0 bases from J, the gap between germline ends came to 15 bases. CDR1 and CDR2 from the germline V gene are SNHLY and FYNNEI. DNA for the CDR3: TGTGCCAGCAGTCCGAGACAGAGGCCTAGCACAGATACGCAGTATTTT. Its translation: CASSPRQRPSTDTQYF.

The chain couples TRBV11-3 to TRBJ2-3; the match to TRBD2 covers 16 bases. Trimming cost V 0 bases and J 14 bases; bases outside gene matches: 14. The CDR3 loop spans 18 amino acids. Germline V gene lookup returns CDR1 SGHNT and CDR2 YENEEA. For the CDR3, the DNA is TGTGCCAGCAGCTTAGATTTTCCGGGACTAGCGGGAGGGCGGTCTTTGTATTTT. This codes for CASSLDFPGLAGGRSLYF.

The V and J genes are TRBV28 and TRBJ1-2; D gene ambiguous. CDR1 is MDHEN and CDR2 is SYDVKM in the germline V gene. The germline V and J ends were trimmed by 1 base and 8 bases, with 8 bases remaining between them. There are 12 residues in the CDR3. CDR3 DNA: TGTGCCAGCAGTTTATTAGGCGGCGGCTACACCTTC. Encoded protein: CASSLLGGGYTF.

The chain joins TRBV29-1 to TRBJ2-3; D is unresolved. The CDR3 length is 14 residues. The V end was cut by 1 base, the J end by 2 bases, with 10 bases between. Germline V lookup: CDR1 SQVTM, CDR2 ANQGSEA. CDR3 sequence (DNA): TGCAGCGTTGAAGGAGTCCCAACCACAGATACGCAGTATTTT. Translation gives CSVEGVPTTDTQYF.

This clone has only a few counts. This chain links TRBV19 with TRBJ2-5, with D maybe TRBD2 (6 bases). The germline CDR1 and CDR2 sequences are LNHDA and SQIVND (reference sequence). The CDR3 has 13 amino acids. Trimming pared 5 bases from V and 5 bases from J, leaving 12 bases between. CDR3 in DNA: TGTGCCAGTAGTCGGGACGGGACTGAGACCCAGTACTTC. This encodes CASSRDGTETQYF.

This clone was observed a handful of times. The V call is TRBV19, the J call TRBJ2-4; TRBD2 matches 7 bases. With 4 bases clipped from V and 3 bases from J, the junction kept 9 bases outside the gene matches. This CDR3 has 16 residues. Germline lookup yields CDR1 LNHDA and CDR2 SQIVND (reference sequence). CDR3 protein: CASSTIAGVSKNIQYF. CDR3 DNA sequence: TGTGCCAGTAGTACCATCGCGGGAGTTAGCAAAAACATTCAGTACTTC.

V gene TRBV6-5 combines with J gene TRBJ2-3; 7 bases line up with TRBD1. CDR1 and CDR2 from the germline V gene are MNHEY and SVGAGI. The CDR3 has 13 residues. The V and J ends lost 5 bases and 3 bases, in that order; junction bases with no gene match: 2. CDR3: CASSGTETDTQYF. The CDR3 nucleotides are TGTGCCAGCAGTGGGACAGAAACAGATACGCAGTATTTT.

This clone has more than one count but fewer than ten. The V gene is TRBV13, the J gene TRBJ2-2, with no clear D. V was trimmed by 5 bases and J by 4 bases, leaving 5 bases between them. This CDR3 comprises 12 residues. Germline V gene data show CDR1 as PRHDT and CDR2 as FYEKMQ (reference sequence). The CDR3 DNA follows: TGTGCCAGCAGCCCGAGCACCGGGGAGCTGTTTTTT. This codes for CASSPSTGELFF.

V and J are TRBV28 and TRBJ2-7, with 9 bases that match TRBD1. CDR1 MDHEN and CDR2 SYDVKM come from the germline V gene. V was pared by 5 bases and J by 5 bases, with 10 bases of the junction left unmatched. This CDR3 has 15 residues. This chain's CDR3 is CASSQPGQGAHEQYF. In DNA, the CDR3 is TGTGCCAGCAGTCAGCCGGGACAGGGAGCCCACGAGCAGTACTTC.

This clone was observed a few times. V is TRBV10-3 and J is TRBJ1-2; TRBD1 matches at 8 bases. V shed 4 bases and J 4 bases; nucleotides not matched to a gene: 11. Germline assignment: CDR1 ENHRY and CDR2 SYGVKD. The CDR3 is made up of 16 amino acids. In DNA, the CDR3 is TGTGCCATCAGTGCTAGGGGGACAGGAGAAGGCTATGGCTACACCTTC. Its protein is CAISARGTGEGYGYTF.

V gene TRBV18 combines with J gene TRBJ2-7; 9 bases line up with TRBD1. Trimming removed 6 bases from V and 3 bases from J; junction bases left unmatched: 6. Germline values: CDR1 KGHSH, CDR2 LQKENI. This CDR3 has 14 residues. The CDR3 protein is CASSQGTGHYEQYF. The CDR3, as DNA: TGTGCCAGCTCCCAGGGGACAGGGCACTACGAGCAGTACTTC. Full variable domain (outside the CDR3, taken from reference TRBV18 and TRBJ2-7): NAGVMQNPRHLVRRRGQEARLRCSPMKGHSHVYWYRQLPEEGLKFMVYLQKENIIDESGMPKERFSAEFPKEGPSILRIQQVVRGDSAAYFCASSQGTGHYEQYFGPGTRLTVT.

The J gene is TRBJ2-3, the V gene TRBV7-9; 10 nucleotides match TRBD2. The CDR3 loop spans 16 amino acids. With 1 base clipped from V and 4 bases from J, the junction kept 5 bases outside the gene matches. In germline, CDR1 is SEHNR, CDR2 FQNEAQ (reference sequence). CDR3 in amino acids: CASSLVASGSADTQYF. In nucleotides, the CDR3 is TGTGCCAGCAGCTTAGTGGCTAGCGGGAGTGCAGATACGCAGTATTTT.

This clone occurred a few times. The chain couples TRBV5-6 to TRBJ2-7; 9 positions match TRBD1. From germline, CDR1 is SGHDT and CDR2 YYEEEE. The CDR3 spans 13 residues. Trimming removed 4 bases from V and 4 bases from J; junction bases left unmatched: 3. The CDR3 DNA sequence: TGTGCCAGCAGCCGGGACAGGGTGTACGAGCAGTACGTC. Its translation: CASSRDRVYEQYV.

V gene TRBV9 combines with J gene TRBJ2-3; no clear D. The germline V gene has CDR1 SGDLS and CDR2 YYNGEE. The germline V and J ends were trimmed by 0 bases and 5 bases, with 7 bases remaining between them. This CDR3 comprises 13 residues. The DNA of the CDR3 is TGTGCCAGCAGCGTAGACGAGAGAGATACGCAGTATTTT. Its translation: CASSVDERDTQYF. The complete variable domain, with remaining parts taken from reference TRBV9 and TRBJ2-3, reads DSGVTQTPKHLITATGQRVTLRCSPRSGDLSVYWYQQSLDQGLQFLIQYYNGEERAKGNILERFSAQQFPDLHSELNLSSLELGDSALYFCASSVDERDTQYFGPGTRLTVL.

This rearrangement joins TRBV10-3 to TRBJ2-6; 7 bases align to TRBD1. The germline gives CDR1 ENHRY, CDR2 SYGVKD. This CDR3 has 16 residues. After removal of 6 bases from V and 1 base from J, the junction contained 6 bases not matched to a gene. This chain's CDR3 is CAIRGDRDSGANVLTF. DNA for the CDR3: TGTGCCATCAGGGGAGACAGGGATTCTGGGGCCAACGTCCTGACTTTC.

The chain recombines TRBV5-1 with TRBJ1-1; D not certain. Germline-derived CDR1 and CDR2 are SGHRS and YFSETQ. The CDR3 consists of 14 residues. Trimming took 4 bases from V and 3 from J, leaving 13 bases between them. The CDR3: CASSRRELDTEAFF. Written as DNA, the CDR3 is TGCGCCAGCAGCCGCCGGGAGTTAGACACTGAAGCTTTCTTT. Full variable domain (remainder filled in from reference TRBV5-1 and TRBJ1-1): KAGVTQTPRYLIKTRGQQVTLSCSPISGHRSVSWYQQTPGQGLQFLFEYFSETQRNKGNFPGRFSGRQFSNSRSEMNVSTLELGDSALYLCASSRRELDTEAFFGQGTRLTVV.

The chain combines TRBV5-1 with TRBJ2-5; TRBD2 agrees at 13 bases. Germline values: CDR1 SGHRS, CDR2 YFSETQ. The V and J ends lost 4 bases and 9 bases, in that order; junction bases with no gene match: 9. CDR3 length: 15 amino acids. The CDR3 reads CASSPGLAGEGAQYF. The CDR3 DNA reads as TGCGCCAGCAGCCCCGGACTAGCGGGAGAGGGGGCCCAGTACTTC.

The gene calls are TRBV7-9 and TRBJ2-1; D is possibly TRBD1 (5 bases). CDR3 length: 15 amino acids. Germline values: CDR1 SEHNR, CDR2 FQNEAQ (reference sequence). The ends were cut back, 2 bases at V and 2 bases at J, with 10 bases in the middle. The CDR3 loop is CASSLITGTYNEQFF. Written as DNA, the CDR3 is TGTGCCAGCAGCTTAATCACAGGAACCTACAATGAGCAGTTCTTC.

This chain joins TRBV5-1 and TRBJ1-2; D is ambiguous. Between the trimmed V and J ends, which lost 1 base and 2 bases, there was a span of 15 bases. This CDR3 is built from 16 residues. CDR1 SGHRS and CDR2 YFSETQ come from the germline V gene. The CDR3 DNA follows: TGCGCCAGCAGCTTGACCTCAGGTCCTGCGAACTATGGCTACACCTTC. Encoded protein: CASSLTSGPANYGYTF.

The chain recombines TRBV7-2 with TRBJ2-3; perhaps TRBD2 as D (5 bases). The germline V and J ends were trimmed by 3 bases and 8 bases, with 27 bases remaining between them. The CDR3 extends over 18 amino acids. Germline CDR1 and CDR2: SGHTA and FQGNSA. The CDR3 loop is CASSLIGSGAMSVGTQYF. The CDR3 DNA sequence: TGTGCCAGCAGCTTGATCGGCAGCGGAGCAATGAGCGTGGGTACGCAGTATTTT.

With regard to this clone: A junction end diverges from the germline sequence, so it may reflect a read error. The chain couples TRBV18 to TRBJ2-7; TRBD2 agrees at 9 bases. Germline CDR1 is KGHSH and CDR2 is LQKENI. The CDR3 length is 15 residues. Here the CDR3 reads CASSFSGSSTYEQYF. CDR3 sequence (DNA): TGTGCTAGCTCCTTTAGCGGGAGCAGCACCTACGAGCAGTACTTC.

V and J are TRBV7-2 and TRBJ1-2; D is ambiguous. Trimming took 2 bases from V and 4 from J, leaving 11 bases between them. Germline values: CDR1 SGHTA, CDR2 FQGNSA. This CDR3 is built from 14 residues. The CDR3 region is CASSLSQMAYGYTF. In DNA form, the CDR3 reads TGTGCCAGCAGCTTATCGCAGATGGCCTATGGCTACACCTTC.

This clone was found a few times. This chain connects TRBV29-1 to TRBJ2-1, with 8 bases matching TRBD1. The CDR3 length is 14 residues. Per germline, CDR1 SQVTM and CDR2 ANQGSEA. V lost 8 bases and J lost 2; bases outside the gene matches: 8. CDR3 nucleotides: TGCAGCCATCGGAACAGGGGGGCCTACAATGAGCAGTTCTTC. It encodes CSHRNRGAYNEQFF.

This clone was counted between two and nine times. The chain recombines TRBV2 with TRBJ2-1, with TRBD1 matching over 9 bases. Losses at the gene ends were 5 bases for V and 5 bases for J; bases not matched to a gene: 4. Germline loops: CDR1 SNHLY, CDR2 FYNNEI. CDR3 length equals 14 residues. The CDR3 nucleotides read TGTGCCAGCAGTTGGGACAGGGCTAACAATGAGCAGTTCTTC. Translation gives CASSWDRANNEQFF.